The T cell receptor beta chain described here comes from a study of PD-L1 blockade in urothelial cancer. Looking at the study overall: Patients, treated from 2014 onward, received atezolizumab 1,200 mg intravenously every 3 weeks. T cell content in blood samples showed a median of 141,255. Blood analysis occurred 3 weeks (second dose) and 6 weeks after treatment start.

Using immunoSEQ multiplex PCR, the repertoire was profiled, and TCRdb retains in-frame clones only, with some absent. This table holds 90,000 to 120,000 clones, 70% to 90% found once. Comments on this clone: The antigen remains unidentified.

Study-level results: When measured at 3 weeks, tumor-associated blood clones expanded more in durable-benefit patients.

Looked up from germline, CDR1 is GTSNPN and CDR2 is SVGIG (reference sequence). The CDR3 length is 14 residues. Trimming cost V 5 bases and J 2 bases, with 13 bases left between them. Source: PBMCs, taken around atezolizumab (anti-PD-L1) treatment. The rearrangement links TRBV30 to TRBJ1-5; possibly TRBD1 for D (6 bases). The receptor was isolated from a man aged 50-59 years with urothelial cancer. In nucleotides, the CDR3 is TGTGCCTGGGGAACAGGGAGTGGCAATCAGCCCCAGCATTTT. Its translation: CAWGTGSGNQPQHF.